The 6 T cell receptor beta chains below all came from one sample that was sequenced in a study of T cells in Graves' hyperthyroidism and ophthalmopathy. Researchers took RNA transcripts and amplified the TCR beta CDR3 regions from them. The HTBI primer set was used in a first-round RT-PCR of the TCR CDR3. TCRdb re-called the multiplex PCR reads with MiXCR, one entry per CDR3 protein. The table has some 570,000 distinct CDR3 sequences, under 20% seen once. Sequencing was done on a sample of blood. These receptors all come from a woman between 18 and 29 years old with Graves' ophthalmopathy.

At least ten counts were recorded for this clonotype. The rearrangement uses TRBV5-1 and TRBJ1-6; D possibly corresponds to TRBD1 (5 bases). Trimming left V 4 bases short and J 8 bases short, with 10 bases between. CDR3 length: 13 amino acids. Per germline, CDR1 SGHRS and CDR2 YFSETQ. The CDR3 nucleotides read TGCGCCAGCAGCGGGACGGCTGATTCACCCCTCCACTTT. Amino acid sequence: CASSGTADSPLHF.

This clonotype appeared many times. The chain links TRBV5-1 to TRBJ1-1; D is perhaps TRBD1 (5 bases). The CDR3 has 11 amino acids. V lost 7 bases, J lost 6 bases, and 10 bases lay in between. Germline CDR1 SGHRS, CDR2 YFSETQ. The CDR3 here is CASLTGSEAFF. CDR3 DNA sequence: TGCGCCAGCCTTACAGGATCTGAAGCTTTCTTT. The full variable domain, rest sourced from reference TRBV5-1 and TRBJ1-1, is KAGVTQTPRYLIKTRGQQVTLSCSPISGHRSVSWYQQTPGQGLQFLFEYFSETQRNKGNFPGRFSGRQFSNSRSEMNVSTLELGDSALYLCASLTGSEAFFGQGTRLTVV.

The sample holds many counts of this clonotype. The chain recombines TRBV5-6 with TRBJ2-1; 10 bases fit TRBD2. V was pared by 0 bases and J by 6 bases, with 9 bases of the junction left unmatched. Germline V CDR1 and CDR2: SGHDT, YYEEEE. The CDR3 is made up of 17 amino acids. The CDR3, as DNA: TGTGCCAGCAGCTTGGGAGACCGGACTAGCGGCTTCAATGAGCAGTTCTTC. Translation: CASSLGDRTSGFNEQFF.

The rearrangement joins TRBV6-1 to TRBJ1-5; possible D gene TRBD1, 5 bases. Germline CDR1 reads MNHNS; CDR2 reads SASEGT. The CDR3 covers 17 residues. V was clipped by 2 bases and J by 4 bases, with 18 bases between them. The CDR3 loop is CASSESKTTVSNQPQHF. The CDR3 DNA reads TGTGCCAGCAGTGAATCCAAAACGACAGTTTCTAATCAGCCCCAGCATTTT.

This clonotype was seen repeatedly, ten times or more. J is TRBJ1-5 and V is TRBV7-9; 11 positions agree with TRBD1. V shed 8 bases, J shed 6 bases, and the junction held 9 bases outside the gene matches. The CDR3 loop spans 15 amino acids. Germline CDR1 and CDR2: SEHNR and FQNEAQ (reference sequence). CDR3 DNA sequence: TGTGCCAGCTCACTTGGACAGGGGGCGGGTCAGCCCCAGCATTTT. Translating gives CASSLGQGAGQPQHF. The full variable domain, in which reference TRBV7-9 and TRBJ1-5 provide the parts outside the CDR3, is DTGVSQNPRHKITKRGQNVTFRCDPISEHNRLYWYRQTLGQGPEFLTYFQNEAQLEKSRLLSDRFSAERPKGSFSTLEIQRTEQGDSAMYLCASSLGQGAGQPQHFGDGTRLSIL.

There are a few counts of this clonotype. The chain carries TRBV6-2 or TRBV6-3 and TRBJ2-2; 7 nucleotides match TRBD2. V gave up 10 bases and J gave up 6 bases; unmatched junction bases: 8. The CDR3 has 13 amino acids. The germline gives CDR1 MNHEY, CDR2 SVGEGT. DNA for the CDR3: TGTGCCACCCTGGGAGGGTGGGCCGGGGAGCTGTTTTTT. Encoded protein: CATLGGWAGELFF.